This entry is about one T cell receptor (beta chain). Its antigen is unidentified. Since no conserved phenylalanine or tryptophan closes the CDR3, a read error is the likely cause. This sample stems from a study of identical twins' blood T cells. One entry per CDR3 protein results from TCRdb running MiXCR on the 5' RACE reads. The sample gives a few hundred thousand distinct CDR3 sequences, over 25% of which show up once; roughly 5.5% is in the top ten. The CDR3 covers 13 residues. The ends were cut back, 1 base at V and 1 base at J, with 3 bases in the middle. CDR1 is MNHEY, CDR2 SVGAGI, per germline. Study observations and caveats: V gene usage reportedly matched far better within twin pairs than unrelated donors. Top TCRbeta clonotypes were shared more with twin than unrelated donors.

Sequencing was performed on PBMCs. The rearrangement joins TRBV6-5 to TRBJ2-3, with D unresolved. This TCR derives from a woman aged 18 to 55 in good health. CDR3 nucleotide sequence: TGTGCCAGCAGTTACTTAGGCACAGATACGCAGTATTCT. Its translation: CASSYLGTDTQYS.